Listed here is a single TCR beta chain. Its specificity is not known. The record originates from a study of vaccination and CD4 T cells after COVID-19. Regarding treatment: roughly 10-day PBMC culture with coronavirus spike peptide pools or control peptides (ViraFEST assay). The Oncomine TCR Beta short-read assay was what sequenced the DNA obtained from cultured CD4+ T cells. TCRdb ran MiXCR on the PCR reads and lists one entry per CDR3 protein. The table records 5,000 to 6,500 distinct CDR3 sequences, under 40% of them present only once. J was trimmed by 4 bases and V by 6 bases; bases with no gene match: 11. The CDR3 extends over 15 amino acids. CDR1 is MDHEN and CDR2 is SYDVKM in the germline V gene.

The V gene is TRBV28, the J gene TRBJ1-2, with 7 bases lining up with TRBD1. This TCR was sampled from a human donor who had recovered from COVID-19. The material sequenced was CD4+ T cells from blood, cultured in vitro, taken after SARS-CoV-2 vaccination. The CDR3 DNA reads as TGTGCCAGCAGGGACAGGCGTAGTGAAGGCTATGGCTACACCTTC. This encodes CASRDRRSEGYGYTF.